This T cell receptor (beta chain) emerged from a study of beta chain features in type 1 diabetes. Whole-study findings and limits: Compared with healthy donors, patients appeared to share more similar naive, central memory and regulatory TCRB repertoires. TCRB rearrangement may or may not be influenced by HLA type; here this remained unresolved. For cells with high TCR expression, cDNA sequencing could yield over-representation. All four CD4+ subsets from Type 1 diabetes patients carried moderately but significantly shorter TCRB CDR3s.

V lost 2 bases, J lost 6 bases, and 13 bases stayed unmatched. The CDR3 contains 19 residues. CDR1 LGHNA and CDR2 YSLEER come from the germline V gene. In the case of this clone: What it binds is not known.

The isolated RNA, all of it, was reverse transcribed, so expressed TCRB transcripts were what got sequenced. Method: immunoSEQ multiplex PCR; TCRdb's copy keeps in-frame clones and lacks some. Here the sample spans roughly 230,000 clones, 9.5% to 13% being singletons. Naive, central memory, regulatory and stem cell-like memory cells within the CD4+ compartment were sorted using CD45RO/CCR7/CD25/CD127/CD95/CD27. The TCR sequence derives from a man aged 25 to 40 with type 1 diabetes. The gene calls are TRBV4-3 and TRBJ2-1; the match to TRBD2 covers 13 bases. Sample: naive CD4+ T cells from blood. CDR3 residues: CASSQSPTSGGAGGNEQFF. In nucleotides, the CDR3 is TGCGCCAGCAGCCAATCCCCCACTAGCGGGGGGGCCGGAGGCAATGAGCAGTTCTTC.